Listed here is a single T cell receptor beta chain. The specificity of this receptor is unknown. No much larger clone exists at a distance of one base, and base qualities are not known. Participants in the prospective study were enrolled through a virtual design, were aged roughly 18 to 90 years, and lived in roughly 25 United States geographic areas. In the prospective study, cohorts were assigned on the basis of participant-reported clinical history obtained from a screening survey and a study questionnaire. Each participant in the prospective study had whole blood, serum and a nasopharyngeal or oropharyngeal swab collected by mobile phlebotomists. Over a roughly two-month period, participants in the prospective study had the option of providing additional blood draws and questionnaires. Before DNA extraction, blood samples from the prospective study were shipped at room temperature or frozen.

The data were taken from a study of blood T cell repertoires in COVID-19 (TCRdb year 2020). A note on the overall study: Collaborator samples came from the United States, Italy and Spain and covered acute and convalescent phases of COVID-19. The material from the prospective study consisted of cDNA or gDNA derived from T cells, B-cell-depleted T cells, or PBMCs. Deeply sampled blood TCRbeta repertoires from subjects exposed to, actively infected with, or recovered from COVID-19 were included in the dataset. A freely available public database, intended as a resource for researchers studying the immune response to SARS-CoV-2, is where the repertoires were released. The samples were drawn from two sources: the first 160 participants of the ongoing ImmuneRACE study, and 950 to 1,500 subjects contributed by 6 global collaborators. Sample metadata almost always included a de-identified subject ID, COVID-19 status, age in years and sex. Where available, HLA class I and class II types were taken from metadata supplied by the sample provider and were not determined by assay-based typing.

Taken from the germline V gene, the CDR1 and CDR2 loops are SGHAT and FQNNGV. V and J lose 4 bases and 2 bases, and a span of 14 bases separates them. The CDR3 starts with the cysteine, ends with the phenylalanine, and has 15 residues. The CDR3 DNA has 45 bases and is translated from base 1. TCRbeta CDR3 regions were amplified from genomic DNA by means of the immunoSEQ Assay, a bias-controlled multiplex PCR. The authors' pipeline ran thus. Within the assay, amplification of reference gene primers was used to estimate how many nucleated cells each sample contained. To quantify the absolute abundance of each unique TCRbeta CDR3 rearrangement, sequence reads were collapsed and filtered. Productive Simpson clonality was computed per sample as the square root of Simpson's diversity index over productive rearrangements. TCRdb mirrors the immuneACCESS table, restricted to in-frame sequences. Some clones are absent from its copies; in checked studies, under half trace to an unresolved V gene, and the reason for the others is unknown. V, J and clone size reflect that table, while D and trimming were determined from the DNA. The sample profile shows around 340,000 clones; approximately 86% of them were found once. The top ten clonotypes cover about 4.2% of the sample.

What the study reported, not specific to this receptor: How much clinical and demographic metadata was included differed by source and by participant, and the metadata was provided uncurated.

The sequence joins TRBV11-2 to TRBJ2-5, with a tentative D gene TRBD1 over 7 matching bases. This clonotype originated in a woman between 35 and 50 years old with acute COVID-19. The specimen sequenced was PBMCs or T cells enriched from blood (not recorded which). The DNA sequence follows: TGTGCCAGCAGCTCTAGGGGGGACAGTCAAGAGACCCAGTACTTC. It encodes CASSSRGDSQETQYF.